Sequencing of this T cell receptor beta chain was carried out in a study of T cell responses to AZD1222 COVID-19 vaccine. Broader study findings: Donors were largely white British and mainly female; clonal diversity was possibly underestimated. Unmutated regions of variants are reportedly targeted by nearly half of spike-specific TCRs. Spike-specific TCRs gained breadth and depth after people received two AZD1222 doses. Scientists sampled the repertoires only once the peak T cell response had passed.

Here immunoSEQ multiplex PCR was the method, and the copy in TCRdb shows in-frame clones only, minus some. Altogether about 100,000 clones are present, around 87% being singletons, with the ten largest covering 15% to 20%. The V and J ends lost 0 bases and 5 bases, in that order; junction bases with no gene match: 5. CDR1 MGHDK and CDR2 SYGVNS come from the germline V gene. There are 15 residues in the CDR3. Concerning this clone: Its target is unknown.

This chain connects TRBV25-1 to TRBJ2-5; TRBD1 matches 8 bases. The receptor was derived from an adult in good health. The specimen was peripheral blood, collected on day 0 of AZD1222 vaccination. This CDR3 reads CASSEYQGAGETQYF. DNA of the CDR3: TGTGCCAGCAGTGAATACCAGGGGGCCGGGGAGACCCAGTACTTC.